The clone carrying this T cell receptor (beta chain) came up a few times. Antigen unknown. This sample is drawn from a study of radiotherapy plus CTLA-4 blockade in lung cancer. Study-level findings and limits: Among blood TCR repertoires after radiotherapy plus ipilimumab, tumor-derived clones expanded.

Germline V gene data show CDR1 as SEHNR and CDR2 as FQNEAQ (reference sequence). Trimming pared 4 bases from V and 8 bases from J, leaving 14 bases between. This CDR3 has 14 amino acids. Profiling relied on immunoSEQ multiplex PCR, and the TCRdb table lists in-frame clones only, not all of them. Of under 90,000 clones listed, more than 70% are singletons. This TCR derives from a human donor with non-small cell lung cancer that progressed on radiotherapy plus ipilimumab. Specimen: peripheral blood, collected from a patient treated with radiotherapy plus ipilimumab. The rearrangement uses TRBV7-9 and TRBJ1-4; D is possibly TRBD1 (5 bases). The CDR3 loop is CASSSGFNYEKLFF. The CDR3, as DNA: TGTGCCAGCAGCTCAGGGTTTAACTACGAAAAACTGTTTTTT.